This TCR beta chain was profiled in a study of T cell responses to AZD1222 COVID-19 vaccine. Germline V gene sequence: CDR1 SEHNR, CDR2 FQNEAQ (reference sequence). The CDR3 runs to 11 residues. Trimming pared 5 bases from V and 13 bases from J, leaving 14 bases between. Only in-frame clones appear in the TCRdb table, and some are missing; sequencing was by immunoSEQ multiplex PCR. The sample records about 100,000 clones, roughly 90% being singletons. Sample: peripheral blood, taken 28 days after the second AZD1222 dose. The V and J genes are TRBV7-9 and TRBJ2-5; possible D gene TRBD1, 5 bases. The origin of this receptor is an adult who received the AZD1222 COVID-19 vaccine. The CDR3: CASSTGQGRYF. The DNA of the CDR3 is TGTGCCAGCAGCACAGGCCAAGGGCGGTACTTC.